This T cell receptor beta chain was captured in a study of T cells in Graves' hyperthyroidism and ophthalmopathy (dated by TCRdb to about 2019). Study-level background: Peripheral blood was collected at initial diagnosis, before any treatment. In roughly six Graves' hyperthyroidism patients, the study also compared T-cell repertoires from thyroid tissue with T-cell repertoires from blood. The 95 to 100 discovery patients were randomly divided into training and test sets at a 7:3 ratio. The paper reports TCR Vbeta CDR3 sequencing of more than 120 peripheral blood samples: 43 ophthalmopathy, 75 to 80 hyperthyroidism and about 17 progressor patients. After blood sampling, hyperthyroidism patients were treated with methimazole at a starting dose of 30 mg daily, and ophthalmopathy patients were treated with high-dose intravenous methylprednisolone. To identify distinguishing TCR V-J signatures, a discovery cohort of about 95 patients was used, comprising 43 with Graves' ophthalmopathy and around 60 with stable Graves' hyperthyroidism. Prospective prediction of ophthalmopathy was tested in an independent validation cohort consisting of 18 hyperthyroidism patients and approximately 16 patients who later progressed to ophthalmopathy.

This clonotype came up many times. Its antigen is unknown. No per-base quality is available; no much larger clone lies one base away. Overall study outcomes, separate from this receptor: In validation, the model predicted progression to ophthalmopathy a median of 6.5 months before onset, with about 67% sensitivity and roughly 77% specificity. Most expanded thyroid clonotypes (frequency above 0.001) were also found in blood, which suggests that blood repertoires may mirror thyroid immune responses. Ophthalmopathy was separated from stable hyperthyroidism by a 13 V-J signature model, with approximately 85% sensitivity and about 81% specificity obtained in cross-validation and 80%/75% obtained in testing. No statistical method was used to fix the sample size in advance, and group allocation was not hidden from the investigators.

TCR beta CDR3 regions were amplified from RNA transcripts. The first round of RT-PCR for the TCR CDR3 was performed with the HTBI primer set and the Qiagen OneStep RT-PCR kit. A second multiplex PCR round built the libraries, followed by size selection and purification. Paired-end sequencing of the libraries was performed with 100 bp reads on an Illumina HiSeq2000. The original methods were these. SOAPnuke was used to process the raw data, with reads discarded if the reads contained adapters or uncalled bases, had a mean Phred below 15, or lacked an exact constant-primer or identifier match. COPE v1.2.5 was used to merge high-quality paired reads, and clonotypes were defined as unique nucleotide sequences. MiTCR v1.1 was used to align clonotypes to the IMGT TRBV, TRBD and TRBJ reference segments. The analysis included only V-J combinations with a frequency above 0.0001, which together covered over 98% of the repertoires. A TCS score was defined as the ratio between F50 (clonal expansion) and ExV (chaos), using BLOSUM62-based TCRdist between CDR3 peptides within each V-J. Welch's t-statistics and random forest reduced around 510 V-J features to 10 to 15, which were used in a naive Bayes classifier (R e1071). The Morisita-Horn index was used to measure how similar the thyroid and blood repertoires were. TCRdb itself trimmed the public reads at Q25 with fastp, ran MiXCR and retained productive beta chains. Here each entry gathers all rows of one CDR3 protein and keeps the most common genes and DNA. The V and J calls were not made by the authors but by TCRdb's processing. The sample table shows over 700,000 distinct CDR3 sequences, and approximately 36% are seen once. The biggest ten clones account for roughly 30% of the sample.

A patient counted as having stable Graves' hyperthyroidism if no progression to ophthalmopathy occurred over 18 months of follow-up. Hyperthyroidism patients were newly diagnosed, with disease duration under 2 months, and aged 18 to 65 years. The study excluded patients with uncontrolled infections, other autoimmune diseases, pregnancy or lactation. Diagnoses were based on clinical symptoms, serum thyroxine and TRAb, thyroid ultrasound and orbital computed tomography. PBMCs were separated from 8 to 10 ml of fresh peripheral blood using Ficoll-Paque density gradient centrifugation. Total RNA was extracted with Trizol reagent, and quality was checked on an Agilent 2100 Bioanalyzer. The CDR3 runs 16 amino acids, cysteine and phenylalanine included. Only the CDR3 DNA stays, 48 bases, in frame from base 1. Deletion took 3 bases off V and 6 bases off J, with a span of 20 bases between the germline ends. CDR1 and CDR2 are read off the germline V gene (reference sequence) as SEHNR and FQNEAQ.

The receptor chain draws on TRBV7-9 and TRBJ1-1; the D gene is perhaps TRBD1, from 6 matching bases. The receptor's source is a woman in her forties with Graves' hyperthyroidism. The specimen sequenced was blood. For the CDR3, the sequence is CASSLNNVWQGPEAFF. DNA sequence: TGTGCCAGCAGCTTGAATAATGTTTGGCAGGGGCCTGAAGCTTTCTTT.